The 29 T cell receptor beta chains below were found in one sample sequenced in a study of cytomegalovirus exposure and HLA in healthy donors. The PCR contained 60 Vbeta and 13 Jbeta primers. Data came from immunoSEQ multiplex PCR; TCRdb stores just in-frame clones and leaves some out. There are about 150,000 clones in the sample; over 70% occur only once, and approximately 1.3% lies in the top ten. Sequenced input: PBMCs. The source is a woman aged 30 to 39 in good health and CMV-seropositive.

This CDR3 reads CASSLEARRETQYF. Here the CDR3 DNA reads TGTGCCAGCAGCTTAGAAGCGAGAAGGGAGACCCAGTACTTC. The chain uses TRBV7-2 and TRBJ2-5; D gene ambiguous. The germline gives CDR1 SGHTA, CDR2 FQGNSA. V lost 1 base, J lost 5 bases, and 11 bases lay in between. This CDR3 has 14 amino acids.

The chain carries TRBV2 and TRBJ2-7; tentative D call: TRBD1 (5 bases). CDR1 and CDR2 (germline): SNHLY, FYNNEI. This CDR3 spans 12 amino acids. Trimming took off 6 bases at V and 2 bases at J, with 8 bases between the two ends. Here the CDR3 DNA reads TGTGCCAGCAGCAGGGTAACCTACGAGCAGTACTTC. It yields the protein CASSRVTYEQYF.

The chain has TRBV5-1 and TRBJ2-2; maybe TRBD1 (5 bases). Germline V CDR1 and CDR2: SGHRS, YFSETQ. The ends were cut back, 4 bases at V and 3 bases at J, with 16 bases in the middle. This CDR3 has 16 residues. Here the CDR3 reads CASSPLGPGHTGELFF. The CDR3 nucleotides are TGCGCCAGCAGCCCACTGGGGCCAGGGCACACCGGGGAGCTGTTTTTT.

This clone has just a few counts. The chain is built from TRBV30 and TRBJ2-3; tentative D call: TRBD1 (6 bases). From germline, CDR1 is GTSNPN and CDR2 SVGIG (reference sequence). The CDR3 runs to 11 residues. Trimming shortened V by 4 bases and J by 8 bases, and 10 bases separated the two germline ends. This CDR3 reads CAWNDRITQYF. CDR3 nucleotides: TGTGCCTGGAATGACAGGATTACGCAGTATTTT.

The table lists this clone with a few counts. In DNA form, the CDR3 reads TGTGCCAGCAGCTTGACGGGAGGGAACACCGGGGAGCTGTTTTTT. Its protein is CASSLTGGNTGELFF. J is TRBJ2-2 and V is TRBV11-2, with 7 bases that match TRBD2. Germline values: CDR1 SGHAT, CDR2 FQNNGV. CDR3 length equals 15 residues. The J segment lost 1 base and the V segment lost 3 bases, leaving 2 bases of the junction unmatched.

Notes on this clone: Without the conserved terminal phenylalanine or tryptophan, this CDR3 likely stems from a read error. The CDR3 DNA reads TGTGCCAGCAGCTTAGCCAACATTCAGTACCTC. It is translated as CASSLANIQYL. J is TRBJ2-4 and V is TRBV7-2; D is uncertain. Germline V gene sequence: CDR1 SGHTA, CDR2 FQGNSA. V lost 0 bases to trimming and J lost 7 bases, with 1 base between them. The CDR3 spans 11 residues.

This clone appeared a few times. The chain is built from TRBV28 and TRBJ2-7; 12 bases are a match to TRBD2. CDR1 is MDHEN and CDR2 is SYDVKM in the germline V gene. With V trimmed by 3 bases and J by 1 base, 4 bases remained unmatched. The CDR3 runs 16 residues. DNA of the CDR3: TGTGCCAGCAGTTTCCCTAGCGGGAGGGTTTCCTACGAGCAGTACTTC. Protein: CASSFPSGRVSYEQYF.

This clone was seen a few times. V gene TRBV7-2 combines with J gene TRBJ1-1; 10 positions match TRBD1. Germline CDR1 reads SGHTA; CDR2 reads FQGNSA. The trim removed 8 bases at V and 3 bases at J, leaving 9 bases unmatched. The CDR3 is made up of 15 amino acids. The CDR3 DNA reads as TGTGCCAGCGTGGGACAGGGGTTTCCGGACACTGAAGCTTTCTTT. Its protein is CASVGQGFPDTEAFF.

V usage is TRBV28 and J usage is TRBJ2-5, with 7 bases matching TRBD1. The CDR3 consists of 13 residues. V dropped 5 bases and J dropped 5; count of bases not matched to a gene: 5. Germline V gene sequence: CDR1 MDHEN, CDR2 SYDVKM. The CDR3 sequence: CASSGIRGETQYF. CDR3 coding DNA: TGTGCCAGCAGTGGAATCAGGGGGGAGACCCAGTACTTC.

This chain joins TRBV2 and TRBJ2-5; D perhaps matches TRBD1 (6 bases). This CDR3 has 15 amino acids. Trimming pared 7 bases from V and 2 bases from J, leaving 17 bases between. Germline assignment: CDR1 SNHLY and CDR2 FYNNEI. The CDR3 protein is CASNVGATGQETQYF. The CDR3 DNA reads as TGTGCCAGCAACGTGGGGGCAACCGGTCAAGAGACCCAGTACTTC.

The chain carries TRBV15 and TRBJ2-7; 7 nucleotides match TRBD2. V trimming: 3 bases; J trimming: 2 bases; junction bases outside the gene matches: 4. This CDR3 is built from 14 residues. Looked up from germline, CDR1 is LNHNV and CDR2 is YYDKDF (reference sequence). The CDR3 loop reads CATSRGGEPYEQYF. CDR3 DNA sequence: TGTGCCACCAGCAGGGGAGGGGAGCCCTACGAGCAGTACTTC.

This clone has just one count. The genes are TRBV11-2 and TRBJ2-1; TRBD2 is a possible D gene (5 bases). CDR1 is SGHAT and CDR2 is FQNNGV in the germline V gene. Trimming took off 0 bases at V and 9 bases at J, with 15 bases between the two ends. The CDR3 is made up of 15 amino acids. The CDR3 loop is CASSLEGSRSAEQFF. CDR3 coding DNA: TGTGCCAGCAGCTTAGAAGGGAGTCGTTCGGCTGAGCAGTTCTTC.

The chain is built from TRBV12-5 and TRBJ2-7; 7 nucleotides match TRBD1. The germline CDR1 and CDR2 sequences are LGHNT and FRNRAP. With 5 bases clipped from V and 2 bases from J, the junction kept 6 bases outside the gene matches. The CDR3 covers 14 residues. CDR3 protein: CASGTDRNPYEQYF. DNA of the CDR3: TGTGCTAGTGGTACGGACAGGAACCCCTACGAGCAGTACTTC. Filled out from reference TRBV12-5 and TRBJ2-7, the complete variable domain reads DARVTQTPRHKVTEMGQEVTMRCQPILGHNTVFWYRQTMMQGLELLAYFRNRAPLDDSGMPKDRFSAEMPDATLATLKIQPSEPRDSAVYFCASGTDRNPYEQYFGPGTRLTVT.

This clone was found a few times. CDR3 residues: CASSLTPNTEAFF. The CDR3 DNA follows: TGTGCCAGCAGCTTAACACCTAACACTGAAGCTTTCTTT. The chain is built from TRBV11-1 and TRBJ1-1; D is ambiguous. V was shortened by 2 bases and J by 2 bases, with 6 bases between the two germline ends. The CDR3 covers 13 residues. Per the germline V gene, CDR1 is SGHAT and CDR2 is FQDESV (reference sequence). Using reference TRBV11-1 and TRBJ1-1 for the parts outside the CDR3, the full variable domain is EAEVAQSPRYKITEKSQAVAFWCDPISGHATLYWYRQILGQGPELLVQFQDESVVDDSQLPKDRFSAERLKGVDSTLKIQPAELGDSAMYLCASSLTPNTEAFFGQGTRLTVV.

This clone has just a few counts. The gene calls are TRBV28 and TRBJ2-3; a possible D gene is TRBD2 (6 bases). The CDR3 runs to 14 residues. V gave up 7 bases and J gave up 2 bases, with 13 bases separating them. Germline-derived CDR1 and CDR2 are MDHEN and SYDVKM. CDR3 in DNA: TGTGCCAGCACCCGCCGGGACTTCACAGATACGCAGTATTTT. As protein: CASTRRDFTDTQYF. The complete variable domain, with remaining parts taken from reference TRBV28 and TRBJ2-3, reads DVKVTQSSRYLVKRTGEKVFLECVQDMDHENMFWYRQDPGLGLRLIYFSYDVKMKEKGDIPEGYSVSREKKERFSLILESASTNQTSMYLCASTRRDFTDTQYFGPGTRLTVL.

Here the CDR3 reads CASSDPRVQGAGEQYF. CDR3 coding DNA: TGCGCCAGCAGTGACCCCCGGGTGCAGGGGGCGGGAGAGCAGTACTTC. V is TRBV10-1 and J is TRBJ2-7; 8 nucleotides line up with TRBD1. J lost 7 bases, V lost 3 bases, and 14 bases had no gene match. The CDR3 extends over 16 amino acids. Germline V gene sequence: CDR1 WNHNN, CDR2 SYGVQD (reference sequence).

The chain links TRBV6-1 to TRBJ2-5, with 9 bases matching TRBD2. CDR1 is MNHNS and CDR2 is SASEGT in the germline V gene. The CDR3 spans 15 residues. V trimming: 4 bases; J trimming: 2 bases; junction bases outside the gene matches: 5. The chain's CDR3 is CASSGLAAPQETQYF. CDR3 DNA sequence: TGTGCCAGCAGTGGACTAGCGGCCCCACAAGAGACCCAGTACTTC.

This clone was seen just once. The chain uses TRBV11-2 and TRBJ1-3; 7 bases are shared with TRBD1. The CDR3 consists of 16 residues. After removal of 2 bases from V and 0 bases from J, the junction contained 4 bases not matched to a gene. Germline V gene sequence: CDR1 SGHAT, CDR2 FQNNGV. The CDR3: CASSLNTGDSGNTIYF. The DNA of the CDR3 is TGTGCCAGCAGCTTAAATACAGGGGACTCTGGAAACACCATATATTTT.

This chain uses TRBV2 with TRBJ2-7; possible D gene TRBD2, 6 bases. The CDR3 contains 17 residues. Trimming removed 6 bases from V and 3 bases from J, with 24 bases in between. The V gene's germline CDR1 is SNHLY and CDR2 FYNNEI. The CDR3 DNA reads TGTGCCAGCAGATCCATCCCAGGAGGCGGGGACCGCTACGAGCAGTACTTC. Translated: CASRSIPGGGDRYEQYF.

This chain uses TRBV5-8 with TRBJ2-2, with D perhaps TRBD2 (5 bases). The CDR3 runs to 15 residues. Between the trimmed V and J ends, which lost 3 bases and 6 bases, there was a span of 15 bases. The germline CDR1 and CDR2 sequences are SGHTS and YDEGEE. Here the CDR3 DNA reads TGTGCCAGCAGCTGGATACGGGGTGCGGCCGGGGAGCTGTTTTTT. Translation: CASSWIRGAAGELFF.

Here the CDR3 reads CATSRPLNRVRNTEAFF. CDR3 nucleotides: TGTGCCACCAGCAGACCACTCAACAGGGTTCGAAACACTGAAGCTTTCTTT. The chain is built from TRBV15 and TRBJ1-1; D may be TRBD1 (6 bases). From germline, CDR1 is LNHNV and CDR2 YYDKDF (reference sequence). Trimming pared 2 bases from V and 2 bases from J, leaving 18 bases between. The CDR3 runs to 17 residues.

This rearrangement joins TRBV7-2 to TRBJ2-5; 10 bases match TRBD2. After removal of 5 bases from V and 12 bases from J, the junction contained 6 bases not matched to a gene. The germline gives CDR1 SGHTA, CDR2 FQGNSA. CDR3 length: 12 amino acids. DNA for the CDR3: TGTGCCAGCAGCGCCCAGCGGGAGGGGAAGTACTTC. As protein: CASSAQREGKYF.

The rearrangement joins TRBV2 to TRBJ2-1, with TRBD2 as a possible D gene (5 bases). V was clipped by 4 bases and J by 4 bases, with 14 bases between them. This CDR3 has 15 amino acids. Germline CDR1 SNHLY, CDR2 FYNNEI. The CDR3 DNA follows: TGTGCCAGCAGTGCCCCTCCTGGGAGTTACAATGAGCAGTTCTTC. Translating gives CASSAPPGSYNEQFF.

The chain uses TRBV19 and TRBJ1-2; 8 bases line up with TRBD1. The CDR3 is 16 residues long. The junction had 12 bases not matched to a gene; V was cut back by 1 base and J by 8 bases. The germline gives CDR1 LNHDA, CDR2 SQIVND (reference sequence). The DNA for the CDR3 is TGTGCCAGTAGTATAGGGGCTGGACAGGGCGGGGGCGGCTACACCTTC. Its protein is CASSIGAGQGGGGYTF. The full variable domain, in which reference TRBV19 and TRBJ1-2 provide the parts outside the CDR3, is DGGITQSPKYLFRKEGQNVTLSCEQNLNHDAMYWYRQDPGQGLRLIYYSQIVNDFQKGDIAEGYSVSREKKESFPLTVTSAQKNPTAFYLCASSIGAGQGGGGYTFGSGTRLTVV.

The chain employs TRBV7-9 and TRBJ2-7, with D tentatively TRBD1 (6 bases). Germline CDR1 is SEHNR and CDR2 is FQNEAQ (reference sequence). The CDR3 runs 15 residues. V lost 5 bases to trimming and J lost 1 base, with 15 bases between them. CDR3 in DNA: TGTGCCAGCAGCCCCAGACAGGTTTCTTCCTACGAGCAGTACTTC. Residues: CASSPRQVSSYEQYF.

V and J are TRBV4-1 and TRBJ1-1; possible D gene TRBD1, 5 bases. The V gene's germline CDR1 is MGHRA and CDR2 YSYEKL. V was pared by 1 base and J by 0 bases, with 9 bases between. This CDR3 region has 15 residues. The CDR3 sequence is CASSQGQGLNTEAFF. The DNA of the CDR3 is TGCGCCAGCAGCCAAGGCCAGGGTCTGAACACTGAAGCTTTCTTT.

The gene calls are TRBV7-2 and TRBJ1-1; 8 bases map to TRBD1. Trimming at V came to 5 bases and at J to 6 bases, leaving 2 bases not matched to a gene. The CDR3 has 12 amino acids. Germline V gene data show CDR1 as SGHTA and CDR2 as FQGNSA. The CDR3 is CASSQTGAEAFF. Written as DNA, the CDR3 is TGTGCCAGCAGCCAGACAGGGGCTGAAGCTTTCTTT. The whole variable domain, filled in from reference TRBV7-2 and TRBJ1-1, reads GAGVSQSPSNKVTEKGKDVELRCDPISGHTALYWYRQSLGQGLEFLIYFQGNSAPDKSGLPSDRFSAERTGGSVSTLTIQRTQQEDSAVYLCASSQTGAEAFFGQGTRLTVV.

This clone was seen a few times. This chain uses TRBV6-4 with TRBJ1-2, with 7 bases fitting TRBD1. CDR1 MRHNA and CDR2 SNTAGT come from the germline V gene. The CDR3 has 14 amino acids. Trimming cost V 0 bases and J 8 bases; bases outside gene matches: 6. The CDR3, as DNA: TGTGCCAGCAGTGACTCAGGGGGCGCTGGGGGCTACACCTTC. Its translation is CASSDSGGAGGYTF.

The V and J genes are TRBV5-6 and TRBJ2-3; 9 bases are shared with TRBD1. J lost 7 bases, V lost 2 bases, and 8 bases had no gene match. Germline V gene sequence: CDR1 SGHDT, CDR2 YYEEEE. The CDR3 runs to 15 residues. CDR3 sequence (DNA): TGTGCCAGCAGCTTCCGGGACAGGGTGGTTTATACGCAGTATTTT. Translating gives CASSFRDRVVYTQYF.